This T cell receptor beta chain was sequenced in a study of CD8 T cells in Susac syndrome. CDR1 and CDR2 (germline): MRHNA, SNTAGT. Trimming cost V 0 bases and J 6 bases; bases outside gene matches: 6. The CDR3 consists of 16 residues. Reverse transcription of roughly 0.45 to 1 ug RNA was carried out with random hexamers. TCRdb reprocessed the immunoSEQ multiplex PCR reads with MiXCR, giving one entry per CDR3 protein. The data hold around 140,000 distinct CDR3 sequences, with approximately 95% observed a single time. Sequencing targeted TCR beta in blood CD8+ and CD4+ T cells. TEMRA cells were enriched by FACS, while CD8+ and CD4+ T cells were obtained through a negative isolation that was performed magnetically.

This receptor was identified in a human donor in good health. Material: CD4+ T cells from PBMCs. This chain uses TRBV6-4 with TRBJ2-3, with TRBD2 matching 10 bases. The CDR3 protein is CASSDSPSGGPDTQYF. The CDR3, as DNA: TGTGCCAGCAGTGACTCTCCTAGCGGGGGACCTGATACGCAGTATTTT.